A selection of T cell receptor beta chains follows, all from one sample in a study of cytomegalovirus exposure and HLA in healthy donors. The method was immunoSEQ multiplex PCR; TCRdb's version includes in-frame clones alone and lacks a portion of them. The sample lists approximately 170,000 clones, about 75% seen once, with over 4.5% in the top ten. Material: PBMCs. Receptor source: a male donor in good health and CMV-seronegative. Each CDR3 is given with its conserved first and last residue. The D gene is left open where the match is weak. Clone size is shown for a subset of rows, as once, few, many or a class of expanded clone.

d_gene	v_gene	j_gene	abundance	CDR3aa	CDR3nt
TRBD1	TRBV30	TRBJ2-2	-	CAWSPANKKGAGGELFF	TGTGCCTGGAGCCCGGCGAATAAAAAGGGGGCGGGCGGGGAGCTGTTTTTT
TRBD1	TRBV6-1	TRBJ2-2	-	CASSVAGQGANTGELFF	TGTGCCAGCAGTGTTGCGGGACAGGGGGCGAACACCGGGGAGCTGTTTTTT
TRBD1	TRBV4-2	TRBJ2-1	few	CASSPVGDRGNEQFF	TGTGCCAGCAGCCCAGTGGGGGACAGGGGCAATGAGCAGTTCTTC
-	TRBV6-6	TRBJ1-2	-	CASSYSPGGQGFGYTF	TGTGCCAGCAGTTACTCTCCGGGGGGGCAGGGATTTGGCTACACCTTC
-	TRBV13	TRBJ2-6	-	CASSLGRAGLVNSGANVLTF	TGTGCCAGCAGCTTAGGCCGTGCAGGGTTAGTCAACTCTGGGGCCAACGTCCTGACTTTC
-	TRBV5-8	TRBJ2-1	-	CASSLDINTDEQFF	TGTGCCAGCAGCTTGGACATTAATACAGATGAGCAGTTCTTC
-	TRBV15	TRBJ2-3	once	CATSRAQPARGDTQYF	TGTGCCACCAGCAGAGCGCAGCCCGCCCGCGGAGATACGCAGTATTTT
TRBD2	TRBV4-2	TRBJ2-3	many	CASSQDQRGGPDTQYF	TGTGCCAGCAGCCAAGATCAGCGGGGGGGCCCAGATACGCAGTATTTT
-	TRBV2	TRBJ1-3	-	CASSGLSSGNTIYF	TGTGCCAGCAGTGGACTCAGCTCTGGAAACACCATATATTTT
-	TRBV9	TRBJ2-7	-	CASSVFSGSSYEQYF	TGTGCCAGCAGCGTATTCTCCGGGAGCTCCTACGAGCAGTACTTC